What follows describes a single T cell receptor (beta chain). This sample stems from a study of Ad26.COV2.S vaccination and SARS-CoV-2 variants. Study details: Intramuscular Ad26.COV2.S at 5x10^10 or 1x10^11 viral particles.

Libraries were prepared by immunoSEQ multiplex PCR; TCRdb keeps only in-frame clonotypes and omits some of them. Found here are hundreds of thousands of clones, around 89% of them singletons; the top ten hold roughly 1.5%. Sample treatment: around 19 received Ad26.COV2.S at low or high dose, single or two shots; about 5 received placebo; per-sample allocation not given. It was on day 63 after the first vaccine or placebo injection that samples were taken. The CDR3 is 12 amino acids. Germline V gives CDR1 MNHEY, CDR2 SVGAGI. Trimming removed 4 bases from V and 4 bases from J, with 7 bases in between. The specimen was peripheral blood, collected in a trial of Ad26.COV2.S vaccine versus placebo. The gene calls are TRBV6-5 and TRBJ1-1; no firm D call. This sequence was found in a person aged 18 to 59 who received the Ad26.COV2.S COVID-19 vaccine or a placebo. The chain's CDR3 is CASSSLFTEAFF. CDR3 nucleotides: TGTGCCAGCAGTTCCTTGTTCACTGAAGCTTTCTTT.